The clone carrying this T cell receptor (beta chain) was seen only once. Other DNA sequences in the sample encode the same CDR3. The germline CDR1 and CDR2 sequences are SGHTA and FQGTGA. This CDR3 contains 13 residues. Trimming removed 3 bases from V and 6 bases from J, with 11 bases in between. The data were obtained in a study of radiotherapy plus CTLA-4 blockade in lung cancer. Profiling relied on immunoSEQ multiplex PCR, and the TCRdb table lists in-frame clones only, not all of them. The repertoire consists of tens of thousands of clones, with roughly four fifths occurring once and the leading ten covering roughly 7.5%.

The source of this sequence is a human donor with non-small cell lung cancer who had stable disease on radiotherapy plus ipilimumab. The material sequenced was peripheral blood, taken from a patient treated with radiotherapy plus ipilimumab. The V call is TRBV7-3, the J call TRBJ1-2, with a possible D match to TRBD1 (5 bases). CDR3 sequence: CASSFTQAHGYTF. CDR3 in DNA: TGTGCCAGCAGCTTCACACAGGCACATGGCTACACCTTC.